What follows are 8 T cell receptor beta chains derived from one specimen sequenced in a study of blood T cell repertoires in COVID-19. TCRdb's table, derived via immunoSEQ multiplex PCR, lists solely in-frame clones and lacks some. The sample has around 60,000 clones, 65% to 80% seen once. Material for sequencing was peripheral blood. These receptors were taken from a young man with COVID-19, enrolled during active disease.

The CDR3 coding sequence is TGTGCCAGCAGTTTTACTAGCTCCTTTTACAATGAGCAGTTCTTC. Protein product: CASSFTSSFYNEQFF. The rearrangement links TRBV28 to TRBJ2-1, with D perhaps matching TRBD2 (6 bases). CDR1 is MDHEN and CDR2 is SYDVKM in the germline V gene. Between the trimmed V and J ends, which lost 3 bases and 4 bases, there was a span of 13 bases. This CDR3 contains 15 residues.

Worth noting for this clone: This sample includes further DNA sequences coding for the same CDR3. The chain combines TRBV18 with TRBJ2-1; 10 bases fit TRBD2. This CDR3 contains 15 residues. Trimming cost V 3 bases and J 7 bases; bases outside gene matches: 6. The germline gives CDR1 KGHSH, CDR2 LQKENI. This CDR3 is CASSPPSGSRNEQFF. The CDR3 nucleotides read TGTGCCAGCTCACCTCCTAGCGGGAGTCGTAATGAGCAGTTCTTC.

Comment on this clone: The DNA is left out, because the CDR3 cannot be placed on it with certainty; the CDR3 is given as TCRdb lists it. The chain combines TRBV21-1 with TRBJ2-3; the D call of TRBD2 is as the table states it, not checked on the DNA. TRBV21-1 is reported as a pseudogene. A total of 16 residues make up the CDR3, ends included. CDR3 loop: CASSKVGGGAADTQYF.

The chain couples TRBV7-9 to TRBJ2-3, with D maybe TRBD1 (6 bases). This CDR3 contains 14 residues. Germline-derived CDR1 and CDR2 are SEHNR and FQNEAQ (reference sequence). V lost 5 bases and J 2 bases, leaving 11 bases between the germline ends. The CDR3 DNA is TGTGCCAGCAGCCGACAGGCGATCACAGATACGCAGTATTTT. Protein: CASSRQAITDTQYF.

The chain recombines TRBV11-1 with TRBJ2-1; D is undetermined. The CDR3 consists of 15 residues. V was shortened by 1 base and J by 7 bases, with 14 bases between the two germline ends. Germline V gene lookup returns CDR1 SGHAT and CDR2 FQDESV (reference sequence). The DNA for the CDR3 is TGTGCCAGCAGCTTAGAGGCGGTTAGCTTTAATGAGCAGTTCTTC. This translates into CASSLEAVSFNEQFF. Using reference TRBV11-1 and TRBJ2-1 for the parts outside the CDR3, the full variable domain is EAEVAQSPRYKITEKSQAVAFWCDPISGHATLYWYRQILGQGPELLVQFQDESVVDDSQLPKDRFSAERLKGVDSTLKIQPAELGDSAMYLCASSLEAVSFNEQFFGPGTRLTVL.

The rearrangement uses TRBV5-4 and TRBJ2-2; 7 bases are a match to TRBD2. Trimming removed 4 bases from V and 3 bases from J; junction bases left unmatched: 12. This CDR3 spans 17 amino acids. Per germline, CDR1 SGHNT and CDR2 YYREEE (reference sequence). The CDR3 DNA reads TGTGCCAGCAGCGGTTGGGGAGGGAGTAAGGACACCGGGGAGCTGTTTTTT. Protein product: CASSGWGGSKDTGELFF.

This clone has just a few counts. The CDR3 bases are TGTGCCAGCAGCCAAGATGTGCGCCCCCCGGGCGGGACAGGGGATGAAAAACTGTTTTTT. Translated: CASSQDVRPPGGTGDEKLFF. The V and J genes are TRBV4-2 and TRBJ1-4, with 10 bases lining up with TRBD1. Germline CDR1 reads LGHNA; CDR2 reads YNFKEQ. CDR3 length equals 20 residues. The J segment lost 6 bases and the V segment lost 0 bases, leaving 16 bases of the junction unmatched.

The V and J genes are TRBV6-5 and TRBJ2-7; the match to TRBD1 covers 7 bases. Trimming at V came to 2 bases and at J to 5 bases, leaving 3 bases not matched to a gene. CDR3 length: 13 residues. Germline V gives CDR1 MNHEY, CDR2 SVGAGI. In DNA, the CDR3 is TGTGCCAGCAGTTACGACAGGGCCCACGAGCAGTACTTC. Its protein product is CASSYDRAHEQYF.